The clone carrying this T cell receptor beta chain showed up just once. Antigen unknown. This CDR3 contains 14 residues. Germline CDR1 is SEHNR and CDR2 is FQNEAQ (reference sequence). V was trimmed by 2 bases and J by 7 bases, leaving 13 bases between them. The data were obtained in a study of PD-1 blockade in classical Hodgkin lymphoma. Sequenced by immunoSEQ multiplex PCR; TCRdb stores in-frame clones only, minus some. The data hold roughly 40,000 clones, with about two thirds observed a single time. Whole-study findings and limits: Exclusion was the outcome for patients who began nivolumab under 1 year after ASCT. Before treatment, complete responders showed about the same diversity as newly diagnosed patients. Whereas CD4+ TCR diversity had risen significantly by C4D1, CD8+ TCR diversity had not.

After autologous stem cell transplantation all patients relapsed, and prior brentuximab vedotin exposure differed between cohorts. Here the sequenced sample was peripheral blood mononuclear cells (PBMCs), taken at baseline. V gene TRBV7-9 combines with J gene TRBJ2-3; D is possibly TRBD1 (6 bases). This sequence was found in a human donor with classical Hodgkin lymphoma. As DNA, the CDR3 is TGTGCCAGCAGCTTACGACGGACAGACAATACGCAGTATTTT. It yields the protein CASSLRRTDNTQYF.